These T cell receptor beta chains were read from a single sample in a study of T cell repertoires in cytomegalovirus infection. MiXCR, run by TCRdb on the reads, gives a single entry per CDR3 protein. The sample lists around 280,000 distinct CDR3 sequences; roughly an eighth were seen once. Sequencing input: PBMCs. These receptor sequences come from a human donor in good health (CMV status not recorded). Some clones in this sample may be carry-over from other donors' samples. CDR3s include the opening cysteine and the closing phenylalanine or tryptophan. Each record gives: V gene, D gene, J gene, clone size, CDR3 DNA, CDR3 protein. D genes are given only for firm matches. Expanded clones get a size class; other rows say once, few or many, or leave the size out.

V: TRBV7-2
D: .
J: TRBJ1-1
size: many
DNA: TGTGCCAGCAGCTTAGGGGCCCTATCGGTCACTGAAGCTTTCTTT
CDR3: CASSLGALSVTEAFF

V: TRBV19
D: .
J: TRBJ2-5
size: .
DNA: TGTGCCAGTAGTGTGAGTCGGGCGGCTTTAGAGGAGGAGACCCAGTACTTC
CDR3: CASSVSRAALEEETQYF

V: TRBV18
D: .
J: TRBJ1-2
size: few
DNA: TGTGCCAGCTCACCAGGCAGAGGGAGCGGCTACACCTTC
CDR3: CASSPGRGSGYTF

V: TRBV28
D: TRBD1
J: TRBJ2-7
size: many
DNA: TGTGCCAGCACCAGGGGGCGCATCCACTACGAGCAGTACTTC
CDR3: CASTRGRIHYEQYF

V: TRBV2
D: .
J: TRBJ2-1
size: .
DNA: TGTGCCAGCACCGGGACTTCGGGATTGAATGAGCAGTTCTTC
CDR3: CASTGTSGLNEQFF

V: TRBV7-8
D: TRBD2
J: TRBJ2-1
size: .
DNA: TGTGCCAGCAGTATATTAGCGGGTCGGGCCTACAATGAGCAGTTCTTC
CDR3: CASSILAGRAYNEQFF

V: TRBV7-2
D: .
J: TRBJ1-1
size: many
DNA: TGTGCCAGCAAGGCTGAAGCGGGGAACACTGAAGCTTTCTTT
CDR3: CASKAEAGNTEAFF

V: TRBV5-6
D: .
J: TRBJ2-6
size: .
DNA: TGTGCCAGCAGCTGGAGGACACCCAGCTCTGGGGCCAACGTCCTGACTTTC
CDR3: CASSWRTPSSGANVLTF

V: TRBV20-1
D: .
J: TRBJ1-5
size: once
DNA: TGCAGTGCTAGGAGGGGTATCGGCAAACAGCCCCAGCATTTT
CDR3: CSARRGIGKQPQHF

V: TRBV28
D: .
J: TRBJ2-7
size: .
DNA: TGTGCCAGCACCCCAAGGAGCGGCTTATACGAGCAGTACTTC
CDR3: CASTPRSGLYEQYF

V: TRBV2
D: .
J: TRBJ2-7
size: .
DNA: TGTGCCAGCAGTGAACCCCCTTTCGCCTTTCAGTACTTC
CDR3: CASSEPPFAFQYF

V: TRBV27
D: .
J: TRBJ2-7
size: few
DNA: TGTGCCAGCAGGCCCATGGCGGGGCACTACGAGCAGTACTTC
CDR3: CASRPMAGHYEQYF

V: TRBV28
D: .
J: TRBJ2-7
size: few
DNA: TGTGCCAGCAGCCGGCCTGTCTCCTACGAGCAGTACTTC
CDR3: CASSRPVSYEQYF

V: TRBV10-3
D: .
J: TRBJ1-1
size: .
DNA: TGTGCCATCGGAGGGGACCAACCGAACACTGAAGCTTTCTTT
CDR3: CAIGGDQPNTEAFF